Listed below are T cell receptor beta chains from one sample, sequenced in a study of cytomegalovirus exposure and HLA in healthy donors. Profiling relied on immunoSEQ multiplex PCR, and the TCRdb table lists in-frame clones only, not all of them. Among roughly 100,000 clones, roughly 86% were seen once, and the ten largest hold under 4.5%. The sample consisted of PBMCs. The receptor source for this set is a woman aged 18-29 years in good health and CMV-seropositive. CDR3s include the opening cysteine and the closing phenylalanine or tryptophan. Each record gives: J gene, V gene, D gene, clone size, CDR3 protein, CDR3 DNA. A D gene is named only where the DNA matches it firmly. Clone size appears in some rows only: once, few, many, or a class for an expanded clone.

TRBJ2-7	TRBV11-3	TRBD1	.	CASSPQGILSYEQYF	TGTGCCAGCAGTCCACAGGGGATCCTTTCCTACGAGCAGTACTTC
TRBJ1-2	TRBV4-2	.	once	CASSQDRAGYTF	TGTGCCAGCAGCCAAGATCGAGCTGGCTACACCTTC
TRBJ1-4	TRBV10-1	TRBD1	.	CATTSDRSYNEKLFF	TGCGCCACTACCTCGGACAGGAGCTATAATGAAAAACTGTTTTTT
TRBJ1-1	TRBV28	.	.	CASSEPGGVNTEAFF	TGTGCCAGCAGTGAGCCGGGGGGGGTGAACACTGAAGCTTTCTTT
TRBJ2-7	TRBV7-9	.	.	CASTPSRVPGRYEQYF	TGTGCCAGCACCCCTTCGAGGGTGCCCGGGCGCTACGAGCAGTACTTC
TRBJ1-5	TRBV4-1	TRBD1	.	CASSQAGRGLNQPQHF	TGCGCCAGCAGCCAAGCCGGCAGGGGGTTAAATCAGCCCCAGCATTTT
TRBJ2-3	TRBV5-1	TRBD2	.	CASSLEGSGSFSDTQYF	TGCGCCAGCAGCTTGGAGGGTAGCGGGAGTTTTTCAGATACGCAGTATTTT
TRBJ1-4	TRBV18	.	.	CASSPLSGQVGEKLFF	TGTGCCAGCTCACCATTGAGCGGCCAGGTTGGTGAAAAACTGTTTTTT
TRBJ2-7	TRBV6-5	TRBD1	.	CASSNRDRSSYEQYF	TGTGCCAGCAGTAACCGGGACAGGAGCTCCTACGAGCAGTACTTC
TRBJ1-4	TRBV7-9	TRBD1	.	CASSLSGGPSNEKLFF	TGTGCCAGCAGCTTGTCAGGGGGCCCCTCTAATGAAAAACTGTTTTTT
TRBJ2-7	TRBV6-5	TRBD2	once	CASSSSGLAGYEQYF	TGTGCCAGCAGCAGCTCGGGACTAGCGGGTTACGAGCAGTACTTC
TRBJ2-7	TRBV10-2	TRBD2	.	CASSEWASGRPEQYF	TGCGCCAGCAGTGAGTGGGCTAGCGGACGTCCCGAGCAGTACTTC
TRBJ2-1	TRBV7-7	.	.	CASSLAGSNEQFF	TGTGCTAGCAGCTTAGCCGGGTCTAATGAGCAGTTCTTC
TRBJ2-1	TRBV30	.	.	CAWSELYNEQFF	TGTGCCTGGAGTGAACTCTACAATGAGCAGTTCTTC
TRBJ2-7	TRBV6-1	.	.	CASAQTGAIYEQYF	TGTGCCAGCGCGCAAACAGGAGCGATCTACGAGCAGTACTTC
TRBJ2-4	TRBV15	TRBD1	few	CATSRETGGANIQYF	TGTGCCACCAGCAGAGAGACAGGGGGCGCAAACATTCAGTACTTC
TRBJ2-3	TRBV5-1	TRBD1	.	CASSPGTGTDTQYF	TGCGCCAGCAGCCCCGGGACAGGGACGGATACGCAGTATTTT
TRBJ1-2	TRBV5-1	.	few	CASRTGQSGYGYTF	TGCGCCAGCAGAACCGGACAGTCCGGCTATGGCTACACCTTC
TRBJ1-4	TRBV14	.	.	CASSQVGASNEKLFF	TGTGCCAGCAGCCAAGTGGGGGCATCTAATGAAAAACTGTTTTTT
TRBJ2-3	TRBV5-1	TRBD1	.	CASSVDRPPPDTQYF	TGCGCCAGCAGCGTGGACAGGCCCCCACCGGATACGCAGTATTTT
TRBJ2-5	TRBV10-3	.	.	CAISATAGGWETQYF	TGTGCCATCAGTGCCACGGCTGGGGGGTGGGAGACCCAGTACTTC
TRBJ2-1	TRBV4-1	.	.	CASSRGEAGGNEQFF	TGCGCCAGCAGCCGAGGGGAGGCAGGGGGGAATGAGCAGTTCTTC
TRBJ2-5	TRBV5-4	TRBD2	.	CASSLSVGTKEETQYF	TGTGCCAGCAGTCTCAGCGTTGGGACTAAAGAAGAGACCCAGTACTTC
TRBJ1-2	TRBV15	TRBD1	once	CATSREGQQTGGYTF	TGTGCCACCAGCAGAGAGGGACAGCAGACGGGCGGCTACACCTTC
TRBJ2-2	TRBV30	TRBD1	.	CAWTGTGSTGELFF	TGTGCCTGGACCGGGACAGGTTCCACCGGGGAGCTGTTTTTT
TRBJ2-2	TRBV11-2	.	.	CASSLVGKTPIHTGELFF	TGTGCCAGCAGCTTAGTCGGGAAGACCCCTATACACACCGGGGAGCTGTTTTTT
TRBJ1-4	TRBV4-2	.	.	CASSQDVAVNEKLFF	TGTGCCAGCAGCCAAGACGTGGCAGTTAATGAAAAACTGTTTTTT
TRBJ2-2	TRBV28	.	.	CASSFPPSDSTGELFF	TGTGCCAGCAGTTTTCCCCCTTCGGACAGCACCGGGGAGCTGTTTTTT
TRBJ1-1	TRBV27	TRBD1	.	CASRPGTGNTEAFF	TGTGCCAGCAGGCCCGGGACAGGGAACACTGAAGCTTTCTTT
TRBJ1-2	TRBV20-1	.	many	CRGTGNYGYTF	TGCAGAGGAACAGGGAACTATGGCTACACCTTC
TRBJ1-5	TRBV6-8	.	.	CASSYGGGNQPQHF	TGTGCCAGCAGTTATGGAGGGGGCAATCAGCCCCAGCATTTT
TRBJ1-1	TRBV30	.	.	CATSPAGYTEAFF	TGTGCCACCTCCCCCGCAGGGTACACTGAAGCTTTCTTT
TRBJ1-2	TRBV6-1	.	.	CASRAEGGYTF	TGTGCCAGCAGAGCTGAGGGTGGCTACACCTTC
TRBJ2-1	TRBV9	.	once	CASSPSVSSYNEQFF	TGTGCCAGCAGCCCTAGCGTGAGCTCCTACAATGAGCAGTTCTTC
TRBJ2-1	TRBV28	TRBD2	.	CASSGRTSGTHEQFF	TGTGCCAGCAGTGGGCGGACTAGCGGGACCCATGAGCAGTTCTTC
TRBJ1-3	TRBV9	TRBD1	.	CASSARDRPGNTIYF	TGTGCCAGCAGCGCCCGGGACAGACCTGGAAACACCATATATTTT
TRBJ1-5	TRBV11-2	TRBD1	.	CASSSNRGGGQPQHF	TGTGCCAGCAGCTCAAACAGGGGGGGAGGGCAGCCCCAGCATTTT
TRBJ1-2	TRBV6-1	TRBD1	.	CASTRRDRPNYGYTF	TGTGCCAGCACTCGACGGGACAGACCTAACTATGGCTACACCTTC
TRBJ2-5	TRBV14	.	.	CASSHIPETQYF	TGTGCCAGCAGCCACATTCCCGAGACCCAGTACTTC
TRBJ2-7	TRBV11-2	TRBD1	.	CASSSLTGNYEQYF	TGTGCCAGCAGCTCTCTGACAGGGAACTACGAGCAGTACTTC
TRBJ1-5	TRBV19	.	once	CASSTGYNQPQHF	TGTGCCAGTAGTACGGGATACAATCAGCCCCAGCATTTT
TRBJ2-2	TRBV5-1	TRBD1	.	CASSTGQGNTGELFF	TGCGCCAGCAGCACGGGACAGGGAAACACCGGGGAGCTGTTTTTT
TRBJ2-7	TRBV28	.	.	CASSSPTGAYEQYF	TGTGCCAGCAGTTCTCCGACAGGAGCGTACGAGCAGTACTTC
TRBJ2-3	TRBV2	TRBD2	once	CATPRREGVRDTQYF	TGTGCCACCCCCCGCCGGGAGGGAGTACGAGATACGCAGTATTTT
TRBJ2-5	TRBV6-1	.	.	CASRPEVAPTETQYF	TGTGCCAGCAGGCCCGAGGTTGCACCCACAGAGACCCAGTACTTC